This T cell receptor (beta chain) was captured in a study of beta chain features in type 1 diabetes. Every bit of the isolated RNA underwent reverse transcription, so sequencing read expressed TCRB transcripts. Profiled with immunoSEQ multiplex PCR; TCRdb holds only in-frame clones, not every one. The sample records over 150,000 clones, just over 8% being singletons. In the case of this clone: Its antigen is as yet unknown.

Sorting produced populations that all topped 95% purity. Study conclusions and caveats: The study found moderately but significantly shorter TCRB CDR3s in all four CD4+ subsets of Type 1 diabetes patients.

The TCR originated in a woman between 18 and 29 years old with type 1 diabetes. Sequenced sample: central memory CD4+ T cells from blood.

The CDR3 is CAWSVASGIHEQYF. Written as DNA, the CDR3 is TGTGCCTGGAGTGTTGCTAGCGGGATACACGAGCAGTACTTC. The gene calls are TRBV30 and TRBJ2-7; 9 positions match TRBD2. This CDR3 contains 14 residues. V shed 0 bases, J shed 5 bases, and the junction held 5 bases outside the gene matches. Germline V lookup: CDR1 GTSNPN, CDR2 SVGIG (reference sequence).